This T cell receptor beta chain emerged from a study of T-cell reconstitution after alpha-beta-depleted transplantation in children. This clonotype was counted a few times. Its target is not known. Study outcomes and limitations: Reportedly, alpha-beta T cells present about two months post-transplant originated from several hundred expanded clones of graft origin. There were some patients whose high TCRbeta diversity at day 60 came from surviving recipient T cells and thymic progenitors.

Researchers prepared the TCRbeta library using unique molecular identifiers, the study reports. A single record per CDR3 protein comes from TCRdb applying MiXCR to the PCR reads. The sample has some 830,000 distinct CDR3 sequences, approximately 15% seen once. Specimen: PBMCs, mostly from graft donor cells, collected 360 days after TCRalphabeta/CD19-depleted stem cell transplant. The sequence was obtained from a male patient under 18 who had a stem cell transplant for acute lymphoblastic leukemia, so the T cells may come from the graft donor.

CDR3 region: CASSPEGGRPYEQFF. The CDR3 DNA follows: TGCGCCAGCAGCCCGGAGGGGGGGAGACCCTATGAGCAGTTCTTC. The chain carries TRBV5-1 and TRBJ2-1; possible D gene TRBD2, 7 bases. The CDR3 covers 15 residues. Germline CDR1 SGHRS, CDR2 YFSETQ. The germline V and J ends were trimmed by 4 bases and 8 bases, with 19 bases remaining between them.